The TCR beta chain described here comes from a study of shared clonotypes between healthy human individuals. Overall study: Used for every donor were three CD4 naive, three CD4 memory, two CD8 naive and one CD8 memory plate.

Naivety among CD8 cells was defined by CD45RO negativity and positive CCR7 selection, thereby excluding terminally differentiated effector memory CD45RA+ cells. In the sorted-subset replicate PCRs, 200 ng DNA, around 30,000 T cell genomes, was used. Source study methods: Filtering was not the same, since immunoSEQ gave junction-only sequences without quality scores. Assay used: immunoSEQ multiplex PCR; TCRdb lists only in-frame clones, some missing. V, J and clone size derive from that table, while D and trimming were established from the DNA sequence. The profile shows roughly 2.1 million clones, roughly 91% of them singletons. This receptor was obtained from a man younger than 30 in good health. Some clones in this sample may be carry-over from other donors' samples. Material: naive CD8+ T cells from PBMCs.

The CDR3 DNA sequence: TGTGCCAGCAGCCAAGATGGGCCCGGGGCTGGGGCCAACGTCCTGACTTTC. This gives the protein CASSQDGPGAGANVLTF. The gene calls are TRBV4-2 and TRBJ2-6, with a tentative D call TRBD2 (5 bases). This CDR3 has 17 amino acids. Trimming pared 0 bases from V and 2 bases from J, leaving 11 bases between. CDR1 LGHNA and CDR2 YNFKEQ come from the germline V gene.